By frequency in the sample, the clone carrying this T cell receptor beta chain is medium-sized. Its antigen is unidentified. Germline V lookup: CDR1 GTSNPN, CDR2 SVGIG (reference sequence). V was clipped by 0 bases and J by 3 bases; unmatched bases: 4. This CDR3 has 15 residues. After constant-region reverse-primer amplification, full-length variable regions underwent semi-nested PCR with Nested Universal Primer A. TCRdb ran MiXCR on the 5' RACE reads and lists one entry per CDR3 protein. Of some 11,000 distinct CDR3 sequences listed, around 28% are singletons. The sorted Tregs were CD4+CD25+CD127-/low cells. Notes on the study in general: In terms of TCR gene usage, tumor memory CD4+ T cells clustered together with blood and lymph node memory CD4+ cells, as well as with lymph node naive CD4+ cells. Larger-cohort validation covered only one TCR beta V-J rearrangement. Tumor Tregs overlapped most with tumor, then blood, naive CD4+ cells.

This TCR derives from a female donor with breast cancer. The sequenced sample was Tregs sorted from a lymph node. The V and J genes are TRBV30 and TRBJ2-3, with 9 nucleotides matching TRBD1. CDR3 sequence: CAWSVPGQGTDTQYF. The CDR3 region has the DNA TGTGCCTGGAGTGTACCGGGACAGGGAACAGATACGCAGTATTTT.